One T cell receptor beta chain is described in this entry. The data originate from a study of blood T cell repertoires in COVID-19. Study background: PBMCs, B-cell-depleted T cells, or T cells were the source of the cDNA or gDNA that made up the material.

Clones were sequenced by immunoSEQ multiplex PCR, and TCRdb holds only the in-frame ones, with some missing. The table lists around 180,000 clones, roughly 85% of them singletons. The sequence derives from a man aged 60-69 years with acute or convalescent COVID-19. The sample consisted of peripheral blood.

The CDR3 sequence is CASSLGSGRSGELFF. DNA of the CDR3: TGTGCCAGCAGCTTAGGTAGCGGGAGATCCGGGGAGCTGTTTTTT. V is TRBV7-9 and J is TRBJ2-2; 9 nucleotides match TRBD2. J was trimmed by 6 bases and V by 1 base; bases with no gene match: 3. The CDR3 spans 15 residues. The germline CDR1 and CDR2 sequences are SEHNR and FQNEAQ (reference sequence).